This record covers a single T cell receptor (beta chain). This CDR3 spans 16 amino acids. Germline V gene lookup returns CDR1 SGHRS and CDR2 YFSETQ. The V and J ends lost 3 bases and 6 bases, in that order; junction bases with no gene match: 9. These data originate in a study of blood T cell repertoires in COVID-19. Study-level information: The origin of the acute and convalescent COVID-19 samples was the United States, Italy and Spain. Sample material is recorded as cDNA or gDNA derived from T cells, B-cell-depleted T cells, or PBMCs.

In the original analysis: Estimates of nucleated cell counts were drawn from the amplification of reference gene primers. Profiled with immunoSEQ multiplex PCR; TCRdb holds only in-frame clones, not every one. V, J and clone size are taken as reported in that table, and D and trimming were inferred from the DNA itself. The sample yields approximately 160,000 clones, around 83% seen once. The sample was peripheral blood. The chain has TRBV5-1 and TRBJ2-2; 9 positions agree with TRBD2. The source of this sequence is a man between 45 and 60 years old with active or convalescent COVID-19. The CDR3 spells CASSSGTSPLSGELFF. The CDR3 DNA follows: TGCGCCAGCAGCTCCGGGACTAGCCCCCTCTCCGGGGAGCTGTTTTTT.